These T cell receptor beta chains were read from a single sample in a study of beta chain features in type 1 diabetes. Profiled with immunoSEQ multiplex PCR; TCRdb holds only in-frame clones, not every one. This table has roughly 150,000 clones, roughly 59% appearing once. Sequencing was performed on naive CD4+ T cells from blood. These receptors were collected from a man aged 25-45 years with type 1 diabetes. Both conserved end residues are part of each CDR3. The order of the fields is J gene, V gene, D gene, clone size, CDR3 DNA, CDR3 protein. The D gene is left open where the match is weak. Size tells how often a clone was seen (once, few, many) or the class of an expanded clone, and some rows leave it out.

>TRBJ2-5|TRBV29-1|TRBD1|-
TGCAGCGCAGCGGGACAGGGAGGGCAAGAGACCCAGTACTTC
CSAAGQGGQETQYF
>TRBJ2-4|TRBV5-1|-|few
TGCGCCAGCAGCTTCGAATACAGGGAAAACATTCAGTACTTC
CASSFEYRENIQYF
>TRBJ1-4|TRBV2|-|-
TGTGCCAGCAGTTCCCTCGGAGGGGCTAATGAAAAACTGTTTTTT
CASSSLGGANEKLFF
>TRBJ1-2|TRBV29-1|TRBD1|-
TGCAGCGTTGAAGATGGAGACAGGGGGTATGGCTACACCTTC
CSVEDGDRGYGYTF
>TRBJ2-6|TRBV7-6|-|-
TGTGCCAGCAGCCCTGGGGACCCTGGGGCCAACGTCCTGACTTTC
CASSPGDPGANVLTF
>TRBJ2-7|TRBV7-2|-|once
TGTGCCAGCAGCTTAGCTCTCAAACTCGGGACGTCGTTTAAGATGAAGCAGTACTTC
CASSLALKLGTSFKMKQYF
>TRBJ2-2|TRBV7-2|TRBD1|-
TGTGCCAGCAGCTTAGTCCGGGACAGCGGGAACACCGGGGAGCTGTTTTTT
CASSLVRDSGNTGELFF
>TRBJ2-7|TRBV5-4|-|once
TGTGCCAGCAGCGCAGGAGGGTTAAGATACGAGCAGTACTTC
CASSAGGLRYEQYF
>TRBJ1-1|TRBV7-2|-|once
TGTGCCAGCGGGCCGACGGGGAGGATTGAAGCTTTCTTT
CASGPTGRIEAFF
>TRBJ2-7|TRBV29-1|-|-
TGCAGCGTTGAAGGACAGTCCTACGAGCAGTACTTC
CSVEGQSYEQYF
>TRBJ1-1|TRBV4-3|-|-
TGCGCCAGCAGTGATTCGGGGTCTGACACTGAAGCTTTCTTT
CASSDSGSDTEAFF